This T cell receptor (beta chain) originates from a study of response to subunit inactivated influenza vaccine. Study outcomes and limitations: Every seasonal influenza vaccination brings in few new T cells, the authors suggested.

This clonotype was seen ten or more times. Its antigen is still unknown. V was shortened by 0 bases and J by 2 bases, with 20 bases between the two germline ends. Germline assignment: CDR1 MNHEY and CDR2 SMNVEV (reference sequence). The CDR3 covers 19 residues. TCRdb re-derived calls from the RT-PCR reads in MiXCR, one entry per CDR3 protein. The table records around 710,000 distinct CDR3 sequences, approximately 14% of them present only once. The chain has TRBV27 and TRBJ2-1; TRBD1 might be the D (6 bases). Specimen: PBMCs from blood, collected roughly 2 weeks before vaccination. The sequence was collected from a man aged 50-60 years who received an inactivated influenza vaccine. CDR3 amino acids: CASSLSGQGTGFTYNEQFF. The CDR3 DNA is TGTGCCAGCAGTTTATCGGGGCAGGGGACGGGATTCACCTACAATGAGCAGTTCTTC.